This entry lists 15 T cell receptor beta chains sequenced from one sample in a study of T-cell memory formation after mild COVID-19. TCRdb re-derived calls from the 5' RACE reads in MiXCR, one entry per CDR3 protein. Of about 130,000 distinct CDR3 sequences listed, about 5.9% are singletons. The sample consisted of PBMCs or a T cell subset sorted from them (not recorded which). These receptors all come from an adult woman who had mild COVID-19 (a few samples of this study predate the infection). Cell type and time point are not known.

The sample holds a few counts of this clonotype. The chain employs TRBV19 and TRBJ2-1; TRBD2 agrees at 7 bases. There are 16 residues in the CDR3. After removal of 3 bases from V and 1 base from J, the junction contained 6 bases not matched to a gene. The germline V gene encodes CDR1 LNHDA and CDR2 SQIVND (reference sequence). For the CDR3, the DNA is TGTGCCAGTAGTATTGATCGCGGGAGTTCCTACAATGAGCAGTTCTTC. It encodes CASSIDRGSSYNEQFF.

The chain uses TRBV6-8 and TRBJ2-3; 7 bases agree with TRBD2. The CDR3 has 14 amino acids. Germline trimming cut 5 bases from V and 4 bases from J; bases unmatched to any gene: 6. Germline V gene lookup returns CDR1 MNHGY and CDR2 SAAAGT. CDR3 in amino acids: CASSLRGRPDTQYF. The CDR3 DNA reads TGTGCCAGCAGTCTGCGGGGGAGGCCAGATACGCAGTATTTT.

This clonotype was observed a few times. The chain links TRBV10-3 to TRBJ2-7; D tentatively fits TRBD1 or TRBD2 (5 bases each). Trimming stripped 6 bases from V and 2 bases from J, with 8 bases between. The CDR3 extends over 12 amino acids. CDR1 is ENHRY and CDR2 is SYGVKD in the germline V gene. The CDR3 loop is CAIRVGAYEQYF. CDR3 DNA: TGTGCCATCAGGGTGGGGGCCTACGAGCAGTACTTC.

There are a few counts of this clonotype. The chain joins TRBV12-3 or TRBV12-4 to TRBJ1-2; D is uncertain. The V and J ends lost 7 bases and 1 base respectively, with 13 bases between them. CDR3 size: 14 residues. CDR3 loop: CASTLGGINYGYTF. CDR3 sequence (DNA): TGTGCCAGCACCTTAGGTGGGATTAACTATGGCTACACCTTC.

The gene calls are TRBV20-1 and TRBJ1-6, with 7 bases lining up with TRBD1. The CDR3 loop spans 14 amino acids. V lost 5 bases to trimming and J lost 10 bases; unmatched junction nucleotides: 11. Germline CDR1 and CDR2: DFQATT and SNEGSKA (reference sequence). CDR3 amino acids: CSARTGTVGSPLHF. CDR3 nucleotides: TGCAGTGCTCGAACCGGGACAGTTGGCTCACCCCTCCACTTT.

This clonotype was recorded a few times. The genes are TRBV5-1 and TRBJ2-1; 10 bases match TRBD2. The CDR3 covers 15 residues. Trimming removed 3 bases from V and 4 bases from J; junction bases left unmatched: 4. CDR1 and CDR2 (germline): SGHRS, YFSETQ. The DNA of the CDR3 is TGCGCCAGCAGCTCCGGGACTAGCGTTTACAATGAGCAGTTCTTC. Translating it yields CASSSGTSVYNEQFF.

At least ten counts were recorded for this clonotype. J is TRBJ1-1 and V is TRBV9; D gene ambiguous. Looked up from germline, CDR1 is SGDLS and CDR2 is YYNGEE. Trimming took 0 bases from V and 3 from J, leaving 6 bases between them. This CDR3 region has 13 residues. The DNA of the CDR3 is TGTGCCAGCAGCGTAGGAGGGTACACTGAAGCTTTCTTT. It encodes CASSVGGYTEAFF.

This clonotype was seen many times. The chain links TRBV9 to TRBJ1-1; no firm D call. The V gene's germline CDR1 is SGDLS and CDR2 YYNGEE. V shed 0 bases and J shed 4 bases, with 13 bases lying between them. The CDR3 sequence is 15 residues long. CDR3 bases: TGTGCCAGCAGCGTAGATTGGGTGGAGGGCACTGAAGCTTTCTTT. This codes for CASSVDWVEGTEAFF.

This clonotype was recorded many times. The rearrangement links TRBV15 to TRBJ1-1; possibly TRBD1 for D (5 bases). The germline V and J ends were trimmed by 0 bases and 1 base, with 12 bases remaining between them. CDR1 is LNHNV and CDR2 is YYDKDF in the germline V gene (reference sequence). The CDR3 covers 16 residues. CDR3 DNA sequence: TGTGCCACCAGCAGAGATCGAAGGGACGGGAACACTGAAGCTTTCTTT. Protein: CATSRDRRDGNTEAFF. Complete variable domain (other parts from reference TRBV15 and TRBJ1-1): DAMVIQNPRYQVTQFGKPVTLSCSQTLNHNVMYWYQQKSSQAPKLLFHYYDKDFNNEADTPDNFQSRRPNTSFCFLDIRSPGLGDTAMYLCATSRDRRDGNTEAFFGQGTRLTVV.

This clonotype was recorded a few times. This chain links TRBV7-2 with TRBJ1-4; D not certain. Trimming shortened V by 1 base and J by 8 bases, and 14 bases separated the two germline ends. Per germline, CDR1 SGHTA and CDR2 FQGNSA. The CDR3 length is 15 residues. The CDR3 loop is CASSLEAGGWEKLFF. CDR3 nucleotide sequence: TGTGCCAGCAGCTTAGAAGCAGGAGGATGGGAAAAACTGTTTTTT.

Here the CDR3 reads CASSYYAVVGTGINIQYF. DNA of the CDR3: TGTGCCAGCAGTTACTACGCAGTCGTTGGGACAGGGATAAACATTCAGTACTTC. V usage is TRBV6-2 or TRBV6-3 and J usage is TRBJ2-4, with 9 bases aligning to TRBD1. The germline gives CDR1 MNHEY, CDR2 SVGEGT. The length of the CDR3 is 18 residues. With V trimmed by 1 base and J by 6 bases, 13 bases remained unmatched.

This clonotype has only a few counts. This chain joins TRBV7-2 and TRBJ2-7; no firm D call. The germline V gene encodes CDR1 SGHTA and CDR2 FQGNSA. The CDR3 covers 15 residues. With 5 bases removed from V and 2 bases from J, the gap between germline ends came to 16 bases. The CDR3 DNA sequence: TGTGCCAGCAGCCTTCGGACGGCCCCAACCTACGAGCAGTACTTC. Translation: CASSLRTAPTYEQYF.

Many counts were recorded for this clonotype. This chain uses TRBV5-1 with TRBJ2-5, with D hard to call. CDR1 and CDR2 from the germline V gene are SGHRS and YFSETQ. Trimming shortened V by 0 bases and J by 5 bases, and 2 bases separated the two germline ends. There are 11 residues in the CDR3. CDR3 in amino acids: CASSLDETQYF. CDR3 sequence (DNA): TGCGCCAGCAGCTTGGATGAGACCCAGTACTTC.

This clonotype was seen many times. The chain carries TRBV5-1 and TRBJ2-1, with 8 bases matching TRBD1. The CDR3 runs 15 residues. The junction had 7 bases not matched to a gene; V was cut back by 0 bases and J by 8 bases. Germline V gives CDR1 SGHRS, CDR2 YFSETQ. In nucleotides, the CDR3 is TGCGCCAGCAGCTTGGATCCAGGGGGCCCGGATGAGCAGTTCTTC. As protein: CASSLDPGGPDEQFF.

This clonotype was picked up a small number of times. This chain's CDR3 is CASSGQGTPYNEQFF. In DNA form, the CDR3 reads TGTGCCAGCAGTGGTCAGGGAACCCCCTACAATGAGCAGTTCTTC. This sequence joins TRBV2 and TRBJ2-1; a possible D gene is TRBD1 (5 bases). Looked up from germline, CDR1 is SNHLY and CDR2 is FYNNEI. V lost 4 bases and J 2 bases, leaving 12 bases between the germline ends. The CDR3 spans 15 residues.